This T cell receptor (beta chain) was captured by sequencing in a study of T cell responses to AZD1222 COVID-19 vaccine. Study-level findings and limits: None of the repertoires were sampled until the peak T cell response had passed. When two AZD1222 doses had been given, Spike-specific TCR breadth and depth rose. Only five or six AZD1222 recipients were seropositive at baseline.

The table came from immunoSEQ multiplex PCR; TCRdb's copy has only in-frame clones and leaves some out. Of 110,000 to 150,000 clones in the sample, over 90% are singletons; the top ten hold around 5%. About this clone itself: The antigen is not known.

The CDR3 has 18 residues. Unmatched junction bases numbered 8, after V lost 0 bases and J lost 0 bases. Looked up from germline, CDR1 is ENHRY and CDR2 is SYGVKD. The chain combines TRBV10-3 with TRBJ1-5; TRBD1 matches 7 bases. The material was peripheral blood, obtained on day 0 of AZD1222 vaccination. The receptor was derived from an adult in good health. CDR3 nucleotides: TGTGCCATCAGTGAGTCGGCGACAGGGACTTATAGCAATCAGCCCCAGCATTTT. Its translation: CAISESATGTYSNQPQHF.